This section outlines one T cell receptor beta chain sequence together with its context. No antigen is known for it. There are no base qualities to consult, and no much larger clone falls within one base. This record belongs to a study of CD8 T cells in Susac syndrome (dated by TCRdb to between 2018 and 2021). Looking at the study overall: The study used repertoire sequencing to test whether antigen drove CD8+ T cell activation and differentiation in Susac syndrome.

CDR1 LNHDA and CDR2 SQIVND were looked up in the germline V gene (reference sequence). Trimming costs V 5 bases and J 1 base, and their ends lie 14 bases apart. The CDR3 spans 15 residues, from the cysteine through the phenylalanine. Only CDR3 DNA is held: 45 bases, read in frame from base 1. Study-wide conclusions, independent of this receptor: The number of individuals in the TCR sequencing and HLA analysis was recognized as being relatively small.

RNA was extracted with the RNeasy kit and about 0.5 to 1 ug was reverse transcribed using random hexamers. TCR beta CDR3 regions were amplified with the immunoSEQ multiplex PCR assay covering 54 Vbeta and 13 Jbeta segments. PCR amplification bias was corrected using a synthetic template baseline for primer optimization and computational correction. The source study handled its data this way. Only productive sequences were kept, with reads annotated to V, D and J genes according to IMGT and analyzed in immunoSEQ Analyzer. Clonality was computed as one minus Shannon entropy normalized by log2 of the number of productive unique sequences. Public and private clones were assessed among the 100 most prevalent clones of each patient and control. A clone was defined as Susac-specific if it was absent from the healthy and MS cohorts, from 950 to 1,300 published viral clones and from other ImmuneACCESS disease sequences. TCRdb reprocessed the public reads (quality trimming at Q25 with fastp, clone calling with MiXCR) and kept in-frame beta chains. Rows matching on CDR3 protein sequence are summarized as one entry with the most common DNA and genes. The V and J calls here are based on TCRdb, not the publication. In all, the sample holds about 110,000 distinct CDR3 sequences, and approximately 96% of those were seen once. More than 0.08% of the sample is in the top ten clones.

Peripheral blood CD8+ and CD4+ T cells from healthy donors, Susac syndrome patients and multiple sclerosis patients were profiled using high-throughput TCR beta sequencing. Healthy donors were age- and sex-matched controls. CD8+ TEMRA cells were enriched by FACS, while bulk CD8+ and CD4+ T cells were purified by magnetic negative isolation. Blood was drawn into EDTA tubes, processed within 24 hours, and PBMCs were isolated by density gradient centrifugation. PBMCs intended for TCR sequencing were frozen in liquid nitrogen and were later thawed in a 37 degrees C water bath. Purity of sorted or isolated CD4+, CD8+ and CD8+ TEMRA cells was at least 90%.

This sequence originates from a human donor in good health. The specimen was CD4+ T cells from PBMCs. The chain employs TRBV19 and TRBJ1-1, with TRBD1 tentatively as D gene (5 bases match). Read as DNA, the sequence is TGTGCCAGTAGTCCCACGACAGACCGGAACACTGAAGCTTTCTTT. Translation gives CASSPTTDRNTEAFF.